A single sample gave rise to the 28 T cell receptor beta chains below, sequenced in a study of blood T cell repertoires in COVID-19. Clones were sequenced by immunoSEQ multiplex PCR, and TCRdb holds only the in-frame ones, with some missing. Counted here are more than 95,000 clones, 82% occurring once; the ten biggest clones make up 15% to 20%. The sample consisted of peripheral blood. These TCRs come from a man at least 80 years old with acute or convalescent COVID-19.

The chain is built from TRBV5-1 and TRBJ2-2; possible D gene TRBD1, 5 bases. CDR1 and CDR2 from the germline V gene are SGHRS and YFSETQ. V gave up 4 bases and J gave up 0 bases, with 22 bases separating them. This CDR3 has 19 residues. The CDR3 loop reads CASSARGSGQYANTGELFF. CDR3 nucleotides: TGCGCCAGCAGCGCACGCGGATCAGGGCAATACGCGAACACCGGGGAGCTGTTTTTT.

This clone has a single count. The chain combines TRBV20-1 with TRBJ1-5; possibly TRBD1 for D (6 bases). Germline V gene lookup returns CDR1 DFQATT and CDR2 SNEGSKA (reference sequence). Trimming shortened V by 3 bases and J by 0 bases, and 12 bases separated the two germline ends. The CDR3 contains 15 residues. The CDR3, as DNA: TGCAGTGCTAGTCTAGGGGGTAGTAGCAATCAGCCCCAGCATTTT. Translation: CSASLGGSSNQPQHF.

The chain uses TRBV19 and TRBJ2-1, with D perhaps TRBD2 (5 bases). Germline CDR1 and CDR2: LNHDA and SQIVND (reference sequence). Between the trimmed V and J ends, which lost 7 bases and 4 bases, there was a span of 11 bases. The CDR3 length is 13 residues. CDR3 sequence: CASTWTGYNEQFF. DNA of the CDR3: TGTGCCAGTACATGGACGGGGTACAATGAGCAGTTCTTC.

J is TRBJ1-2 and V is TRBV7-9; 8 bases fit TRBD1. The CDR3 loop spans 15 amino acids. Germline-derived CDR1 and CDR2 are SEHNR and FQNEAQ (reference sequence). V shed 5 bases and J 6 bases; nucleotides not matched to a gene: 11. The CDR3 DNA sequence: TGTGCCAGCAGCCTCCAGGGGGCGCGAACCCATGGCTACACCTTC. This encodes CASSLQGARTHGYTF. The full variable domain, rest sourced from reference TRBV7-9 and TRBJ1-2, is DTGVSQNPRHKITKRGQNVTFRCDPISEHNRLYWYRQTLGQGPEFLTYFQNEAQLEKSRLLSDRFSAERPKGSFSTLEIQRTEQGDSAMYLCASSLQGARTHGYTFGSGTRLTVV.

The rearrangement links TRBV10-3 to TRBJ2-3; D might be TRBD2 (6 bases). Germline lookup yields CDR1 ENHRY and CDR2 SYGVKD. The CDR3 is made up of 17 amino acids. With 5 bases removed from V and 2 bases from J, the gap between germline ends came to 20 bases. This chain's CDR3 is CAISTPPGLGTTDTQYF. CDR3 DNA sequence: TGTGCCATCAGTACGCCCCCGGGACTGGGGACCACAGATACGCAGTATTTT.

The chain links TRBV7-8 to TRBJ2-2, with TRBD2 matching over 12 bases. The V segment lost 2 bases and the J segment 7 bases; nucleotides outside the gene matches: 5. The CDR3 extends over 16 amino acids. CDR1 SGHVS and CDR2 FQNEAQ come from the germline V gene. CDR3 DNA sequence: TGTGCCAGCAGCTTAACCTGGACTAGCGGGGACGGGGAGCTGTTTTTT. This codes for CASSLTWTSGDGELFF.

This clone was seen a single time. The genes are TRBV7-2 and TRBJ2-2; D uncertain. The CDR3 spans 14 residues. Trimming cost V 1 base and J 1 base, with 4 bases left between them. Germline CDR1 reads SGHTA; CDR2 reads FQGNSA. The CDR3 loop reads CASSLDRNTGELFF. In DNA form, the CDR3 reads TGTGCCAGCAGCTTAGATAGGAACACCGGGGAGCTGTTTTTT.

The chain combines TRBV24-1 with TRBJ2-3, with TRBD1 matching over 7 bases. Germline V gene sequence: CDR1 KGHDR, CDR2 SFDVKD. CDR3 length equals 14 residues. Trimming took 5 bases from V and 6 from J; bases not matched to a gene: 7. The chain's CDR3 is CATSGRTGGDTQYF. CDR3 nucleotides: TGTGCCACCAGTGGGAGGACAGGTGGGGATACGCAGTATTTT.

V usage is TRBV7-2 and J usage is TRBJ2-4; possibly TRBD1 for D (5 bases). The length of the CDR3 is 16 residues. Trimming removed 1 base from V and 1 base from J, with 11 bases in between. CDR1 is SGHTA and CDR2 is FQGNSA in the germline V gene. The DNA of the CDR3 is TGTGCCAGCAGCTTAGATCCCCACAGGGCCAAAAACATTCAGTACTTC. This codes for CASSLDPHRAKNIQYF. The variable domain in full, with the rest retrieved from reference TRBV7-2 and TRBJ2-4, is GAGVSQSPSNKVTEKGKDVELRCDPISGHTALYWYRQSLGQGLEFLIYFQGNSAPDKSGLPSDRFSAERTGGSVSTLTIQRTQQEDSAVYLCASSLDPHRAKNIQYFGAGTRLSVL.

This clone was observed a handful of times. The gene calls are TRBV5-4 and TRBJ2-1, with D hard to call. Germline lookup yields CDR1 SGHNT and CDR2 YYREEE (reference sequence). The CDR3 contains 13 residues. Trimming pared 4 bases from V and 11 bases from J, leaving 16 bases between. CDR3 region: CASSGLTTQQQFF. The DNA of the CDR3 is TGTGCCAGCAGCGGCTTAACAACCCAACAGCAGTTCTTC.

The gene calls are TRBV4-1 and TRBJ1-5, with 7 bases identical to TRBD1. CDR1 is MGHRA and CDR2 is YSYEKL in the germline V gene. This CDR3 region has 15 residues. V shed 1 base and J 7 bases; nucleotides not matched to a gene: 7. In DNA, the CDR3 is TGCGCCAGCAGCCAAGCTAGGGGGCAAGGACAGCCCCAGCATTTT. It codes for CASSQARGQGQPQHF.

This sequence joins TRBV6-5 and TRBJ1-5; D perhaps matches TRBD1 (5 bases). Germline-derived CDR1 and CDR2 are MNHEY and SVGAGI. The ends were cut back, 4 bases at V and 0 bases at J, with 7 bases in the middle. The CDR3 length is 14 residues. CDR3 bases: TGTGCCAGCAGTTCCAGGGATAGCAATCAGCCCCAGCATTTT. Residues: CASSSRDSNQPQHF.

The V and J genes are TRBV15 and TRBJ1-5; 7 nucleotides agree with TRBD1. The CDR3 totals 19 residues. Germline values: CDR1 LNHNV, CDR2 YYDKDF (reference sequence). Germline trimming cut 0 bases from V and 6 bases from J; bases unmatched to any gene: 17. The CDR3 protein is CATSRDPRPTTGDGQPQHF. Written as DNA, the CDR3 is TGTGCCACCAGCAGAGATCCCCGACCCACTACAGGGGACGGTCAGCCCCAGCATTTT.

This clone was recorded only once. The V call is TRBV30, the J call TRBJ1-2; the match to TRBD1 covers 9 bases. The CDR3 contains 12 residues. Germline CDR1 GTSNPN, CDR2 SVGIG (reference sequence). V lost 6 bases, J lost 7 bases, and 6 bases stayed unmatched. The CDR3 here is CACIYRGLGYTF. CDR3 DNA sequence: TGTGCCTGCATTTACAGGGGGCTTGGCTACACCTTC.

The chain couples TRBV5-1 to TRBJ1-4; D is uncertain. This CDR3 region has 15 residues. Germline CDR1 is SGHRS and CDR2 is YFSETQ. V lost 4 bases to trimming and J lost 6 bases, with 16 bases between them. The CDR3 sequence is CASSRTLTRDEKLFF. The CDR3 DNA is TGCGCCAGCAGCCGGACTCTGACAAGGGATGAAAAACTGTTTTTT.

The rearrangement joins TRBV7-2 to TRBJ1-3, with 7 bases identical to TRBD1. After removal of 5 bases from V and 0 bases from J, the junction contained 7 bases not matched to a gene. The germline CDR1 and CDR2 sequences are SGHTA and FQGNSA. There are 16 residues in the CDR3. This CDR3 is CASSLSGTVSGNTIYF. The CDR3 DNA follows: TGTGCCAGCAGCCTTTCCGGGACAGTCTCTGGAAACACCATATATTTT. Complete variable domain (other parts from reference TRBV7-2 and TRBJ1-3): GAGVSQSPSNKVTEKGKDVELRCDPISGHTALYWYRQSLGQGLEFLIYFQGNSAPDKSGLPSDRFSAERTGGSVSTLTIQRTQQEDSAVYLCASSLSGTVSGNTIYFGEGSWLTVV.

J is TRBJ1-1 and V is TRBV28; 10 bases are shared with TRBD1. V shed 2 bases and J 6 bases; nucleotides not matched to a gene: 0. Germline-derived CDR1 and CDR2 are MDHEN and SYDVKM. CDR3 length: 13 residues. The CDR3 region is CASSLDRGPEAFF. DNA for the CDR3: TGTGCCAGCAGTTTAGACAGGGGGCCTGAAGCTTTCTTT.

This clone was seen a single time. The chain carries TRBV5-1 and TRBJ2-5; 9 nucleotides match TRBD2. The CDR3 totals 14 residues. The junction had 1 base not matched to a gene; V was cut back by 3 bases and J by 1 base. The germline gives CDR1 SGHRS, CDR2 YFSETQ. The CDR3 spells CASSSSGTQETQYF. In DNA form, the CDR3 reads TGCGCCAGCAGCTCTAGCGGGACCCAAGAGACCCAGTACTTC. Full variable domain (outside the CDR3, taken from reference TRBV5-1 and TRBJ2-5): KAGVTQTPRYLIKTRGQQVTLSCSPISGHRSVSWYQQTPGQGLQFLFEYFSETQRNKGNFPGRFSGRQFSNSRSEMNVSTLELGDSALYLCASSSSGTQETQYFGPGTRLLVL.

The chain carries TRBV27 and TRBJ1-1; D uncertain. CDR1 and CDR2 (germline): MNHEY, SMNVEV (reference sequence). CDR3 size: 14 residues. Trimming pared 3 bases from V and 1 base from J, leaving 9 bases between. CDR3 nucleotides: TGTGCCAGCAGTTTTCTGAGCTCGAACACTGAAGCTTTCTTT. Translating gives CASSFLSSNTEAFF.

The chain combines TRBV7-9 with TRBJ2-3; TRBD2 aligns across 10 bases. The V segment lost 2 bases and the J segment 5 bases; nucleotides outside the gene matches: 13. The germline CDR1 and CDR2 sequences are SEHNR and FQNEAQ (reference sequence). The CDR3 loop spans 18 amino acids. The CDR3 is CASSLPRRLAGEVDTQYF. In nucleotides, the CDR3 is TGTGCCAGCAGCTTACCGAGACGTCTAGCGGGAGAAGTAGATACGCAGTATTTT.

This chain connects TRBV19 to TRBJ2-1, with 10 bases matching TRBD1. The germline V gene encodes CDR1 LNHDA and CDR2 SQIVND (reference sequence). The J segment lost 5 bases and the V segment lost 6 bases, leaving 4 bases of the junction unmatched. This CDR3 spans 14 amino acids. CDR3 bases: TGTGCCAGTAGGGGACAGGGGAGCCACAATGAGCAGTTCTTC. Residues: CASRGQGSHNEQFF.

The J gene is TRBJ1-6, the V gene TRBV18; TRBD1 matches 9 bases. CDR1 and CDR2 from the germline V gene are KGHSH and LQKENI. The CDR3 totals 15 residues. V shed 1 base and J 5 bases; nucleotides not matched to a gene: 0. In DNA form, the CDR3 reads TGTGCCAGCTCACCACGGGACAGGGATAATTCACCCCTCCACTTT. It specifies CASSPRDRDNSPLHF.

CDR3 DNA: TGTGCCAGCACCATATCAGGACTAGCGGGCTACGAGCAGTACTTC. Amino acid sequence: CASTISGLAGYEQYF. The chain recombines TRBV6-5 with TRBJ2-7; 11 nucleotides agree with TRBD2. The germline gives CDR1 MNHEY, CDR2 SVGAGI. The CDR3 extends over 15 amino acids. V was pared by 7 bases and J by 3 bases, with 8 bases of the junction left unmatched.

This clone was seen a single time. The chain links TRBV6-2 or TRBV6-3 to TRBJ2-1; 9 bases are a match to TRBD2. The V gene's germline CDR1 is MNHEY and CDR2 SVGEGT. This CDR3 region has 15 residues. V was clipped by 2 bases and J by 3 bases; unmatched bases: 2. Here the CDR3 reads CASSYTAGGYNEQFF. The CDR3 coding sequence is TGTGCCAGCAGTTACACAGCGGGGGGCTACAATGAGCAGTTCTTC.

The V and J genes are TRBV3-1 (or the pseudogene TRBV3-2) and TRBJ2-5; maybe TRBD1 (5 bases). The germline CDR1 and CDR2 sequences are LGHDT and YNNKEL (reference sequence). The CDR3 is 15 residues long. Trimming left V 5 bases short and J 2 bases short, with 15 bases between. CDR3 in amino acids: CASSVGARGQETQYF. CDR3 DNA sequence: TGTGCCAGCAGCGTAGGGGCCCGTGGTCAAGAGACCCAGTACTTC.

Comment on this clone: Distinct nucleotide sequences in the sample also encode this CDR3. The chain links TRBV18 to TRBJ1-6; 10 nucleotides agree with TRBD1. Germline CDR1 reads KGHSH; CDR2 reads LQKENI. The ends lost 6 bases at V and 8 bases at J; junction bases unmatched: 4. The CDR3 is made up of 14 amino acids. The DNA for the CDR3 is TGTGCCAGCTCCCGGGACAGGGGAGATTCACCCCTCCACTTT. Encoded protein: CASSRDRGDSPLHF. The full variable domain, in which reference TRBV18 and TRBJ1-6 provide the parts outside the CDR3, is NAGVMQNPRHLVRRRGQEARLRCSPMKGHSHVYWYRQLPEEGLKFMVYLQKENIIDESGMPKERFSAEFPKEGPSILRIQQVVRGDSAAYFCASSRDRGDSPLHFGNGTRLTVT.

This clone is a singleton in its sample. The chain combines TRBV6-5 with TRBJ1-6; D unresolved. The germline gives CDR1 MNHEY, CDR2 SVGAGI. V lost 0 bases to trimming and J lost 10 bases, with 7 bases between them. CDR3 size: 13 residues. The CDR3 DNA follows: TGTGCCAGCAGTTACTCGAGATTATCACCCCTCCACTTT. Translated, it gives CASSYSRLSPLHF.

This sequence joins TRBV30 and TRBJ2-1; D may be TRBD2 (6 bases). Trimming took off 2 bases at V and 0 bases at J, with 14 bases between the two ends. Germline assignment: CDR1 GTSNPN and CDR2 SVGIG (reference sequence). The CDR3 totals 16 residues. The CDR3 DNA reads as TGTGCCTGGAGTTACCGTGGGGGGATCTCCTACAATGAGCAGTTCTTC. Amino acids: CAWSYRGGISYNEQFF.